The entry below gives a single T cell receptor beta chain sequence along with its context. The sample originates from a study of CD8+ T cells in alopecia areata. Indicated treatment: oral pan-JAK inhibitor, 5-10 mg twice daily. Trimming removed 1 base from V and 4 bases from J, with 13 bases in between. The CDR3 is 15 amino acids. Germline lookup yields CDR1 MNHEY and CDR2 SVGAGI. The authors extracted RNA and reverse transcribed it into cDNA as the sequencing template. The table came from immunoSEQ multiplex PCR; TCRdb's copy has only in-frame clones and leaves some out. The sample contains 180,000 or so clones, approximately 50% of which appear only once.

The source of this sequence is a human donor with alopecia areata. The chain carries TRBV6-5 and TRBJ1-2; possibly TRBD1 for D (6 bases). The sample here was CD8+ T cells sorted from blood, taken at week 52, from a patient treated with tofacitinib. DNA of the CDR3: TGTGCCAGCAGTTACTTCGGGGGCCTCGGCTATGGCTACACCTTC. It is translated as CASSYFGGLGYGYTF.